This TCR beta chain was identified during a study of shared clonotypes between healthy human individuals. About the study: Three plates were used per donor for CD4 naive, three for CD4 memory, two for CD8 naive and one for CD8 memory. The study's findings and limits: Naive CD4 clonotypes were shared across several donors at roughly 4.6%.

Samples underwent the assay at deep level. Profiled with immunoSEQ multiplex PCR; TCRdb holds only in-frame clones, not every one. The sample has 730,000 or so clones, approximately 75% seen once. A word on this clone: Its matching antigen is unknown.

V shed 6 bases, J shed 1 base, and the junction held 13 bases outside the gene matches. Looked up from germline, CDR1 is SGHRS and CDR2 is YFSETQ. This CDR3 has 16 residues. The gene calls are TRBV5-1 and TRBJ2-7; 7 bases line up with TRBD1. Sequenced input: memory CD4+ T cells sorted from blood. Subset denoted: CD45RA-negative fraction. The sequence came from a woman aged 30 to 39 in good health. The DNA for the CDR3 is TGCGCCAGCACTTACCCTCTGGGACAGACTTCCTACGAGCAGTACTTC. Its translation: CASTYPLGQTSYEQYF.